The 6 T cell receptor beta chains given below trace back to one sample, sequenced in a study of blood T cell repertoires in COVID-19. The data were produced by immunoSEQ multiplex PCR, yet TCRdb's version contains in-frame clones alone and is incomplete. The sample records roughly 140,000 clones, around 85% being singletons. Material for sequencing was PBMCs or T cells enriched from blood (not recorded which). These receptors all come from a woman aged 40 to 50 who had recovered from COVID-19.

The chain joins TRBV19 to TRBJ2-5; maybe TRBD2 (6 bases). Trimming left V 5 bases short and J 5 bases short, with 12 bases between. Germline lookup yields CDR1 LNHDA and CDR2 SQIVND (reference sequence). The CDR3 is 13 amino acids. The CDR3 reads CASSWGVGETQYF. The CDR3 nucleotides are TGTGCCAGTAGTTGGGGGGTAGGTGAGACCCAGTACTTC. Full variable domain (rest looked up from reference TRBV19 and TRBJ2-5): DGGITQSPKYLFRKEGQNVTLSCEQNLNHDAMYWYRQDPGQGLRLIYYSQIVNDFQKGDIAEGYSVSREKKESFPLTVTSAQKNPTAFYLCASSWGVGETQYFGPGTRLLVL.

Here the CDR3 reads CASSPGWGFDYTF. The DNA of the CDR3 is TGCGCCAGCAGCCCAGGGTGGGGTTTCGACTACACCTTC. The chain employs TRBV5-1 and TRBJ1-2; D is perhaps TRBD1 (5 bases). Germline V lookup: CDR1 SGHRS, CDR2 YFSETQ. The CDR3 has 13 residues. The V end was cut by 4 bases, the J end by 10 bases, with 17 bases between.

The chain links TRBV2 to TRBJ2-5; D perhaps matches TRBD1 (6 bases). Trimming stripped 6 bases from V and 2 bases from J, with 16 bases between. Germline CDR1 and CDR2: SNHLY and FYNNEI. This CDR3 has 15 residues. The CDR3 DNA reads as TGTGCCAGCAGGGGACGAGACAGGCTACAAGAGACCCAGTACTTC. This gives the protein CASRGRDRLQETQYF.

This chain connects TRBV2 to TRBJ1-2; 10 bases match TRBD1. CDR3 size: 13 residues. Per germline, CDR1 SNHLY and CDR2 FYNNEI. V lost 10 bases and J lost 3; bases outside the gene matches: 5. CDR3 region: CATSTGGDYGYTF. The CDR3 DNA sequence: TGTGCCACTTCGACAGGGGGCGACTATGGCTACACCTTC.

Written as DNA, the CDR3 is TGTGCCAGCAGTTTTCGGAACACCGGGGAGCTGTTTTTT. Protein: CASSFRNTGELFF. The chain links TRBV6-8 to TRBJ2-2; D gene uncertain. The CDR3 is made up of 13 amino acids. Trimming took 4 bases from V and 1 from J, leaving 4 bases between them. Germline-derived CDR1 and CDR2 are MNHGY and SAAAGT.

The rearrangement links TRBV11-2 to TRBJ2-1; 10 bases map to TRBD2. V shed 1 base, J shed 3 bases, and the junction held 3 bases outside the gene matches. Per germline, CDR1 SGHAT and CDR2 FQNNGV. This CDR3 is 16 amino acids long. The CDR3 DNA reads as TGTGCCAGCAGCTTAGGTGGGACTAGCGTCTACAATGAGCAGTTCTTC. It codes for CASSLGGTSVYNEQFF.